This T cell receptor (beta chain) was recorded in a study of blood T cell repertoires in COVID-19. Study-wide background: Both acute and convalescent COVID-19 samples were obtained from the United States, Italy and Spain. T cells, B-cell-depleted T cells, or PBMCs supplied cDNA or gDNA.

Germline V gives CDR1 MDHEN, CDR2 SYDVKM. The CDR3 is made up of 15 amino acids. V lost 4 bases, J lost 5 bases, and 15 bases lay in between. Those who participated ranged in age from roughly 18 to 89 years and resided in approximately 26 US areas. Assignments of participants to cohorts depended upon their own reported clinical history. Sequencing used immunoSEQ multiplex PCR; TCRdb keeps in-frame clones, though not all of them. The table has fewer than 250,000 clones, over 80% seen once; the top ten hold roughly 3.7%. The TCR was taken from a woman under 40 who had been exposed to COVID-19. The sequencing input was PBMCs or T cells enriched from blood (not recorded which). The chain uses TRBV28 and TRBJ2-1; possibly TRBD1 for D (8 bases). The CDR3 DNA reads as TGTGCCAGCAGTTCTGGACAGGGAGGGAACAATGAGCAGTTCTTC. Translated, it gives CASSSGQGGNNEQFF.